This TCR beta chain was captured by sequencing in a study of cytomegalovirus exposure and HLA in healthy donors. Findings of the study overall: Equally common other TCR beta chains were less clonally expanded than HLA-associated ones, a later analysis found.

Comments on this clone: Its specificity is not known.

Whereas donors were nominally healthy upon sampling, unrecorded immune exposures were probable. V lost 2 bases and J 8 bases, leaving 10 bases between the germline ends. The CDR3 has 12 residues. Germline V lookup: CDR1 SGHRS, CDR2 YFSETQ. Primers: 60 Vbeta forward and 13 Jbeta reverse. Sequencing was performed with immunoSEQ multiplex PCR; in TCRdb, only in-frame clones are kept and a portion is missing. The sample data list approximately 50,000 clones. The clonotype comes from a female donor in good health and CMV-seronegative. The chain recombines TRBV5-1 with TRBJ1-1; possible D gene TRBD1, 5 bases. The sequenced sample consisted of PBMCs. CDR3 sequence reads: CASSFSRTEAFF. The CDR3 coding sequence is TGCGCCAGCAGCTTTAGTCGGACAGAAGCTTTCTTT.